This TCR beta chain was sequenced for a study of shared clonotypes between healthy human individuals. Study results and limitations: Rarefaction revealed incomplete sorted-subset sequencing despite large depth. Expectations were that clonotype sharing among donors would be affected by sequencing depth.

CD45RO negativity and positive selection for CCR7 defined naive CD8 cells, a population that excluded terminally differentiated effector memory CD45RA+ cells. Donors were healthy HIV-negative adults without recent acute infections or vaccinations. Using immunoSEQ multiplex PCR, the repertoire was profiled, and TCRdb retains in-frame clones only, with some absent. Of 1.5 million to 2.5 million clones listed, approximately 94% are singletons. Germline values: CDR1 WSHSY, CDR2 SAAADI. Trimming pared 2 bases from V and 3 bases from J, leaving 4 bases between. This CDR3 contains 12 residues. Concerning this clone itself: Its matching antigen is unknown. The same CDR3 can be traced to other DNA sequences in this sample.

The sequenced sample was naive CD8+ T cells sorted from blood. The clonotype originates from a man aged 18 to 30 in good health. The V call is TRBV10-2, the J call TRBJ1-1; D unresolved. In DNA form, the CDR3 reads TGCGCCAGCAGTGAGGGTTACACTGAAGCTTTCTTT. Its protein product is CASSEGYTEAFF.